A single sample gave rise to the 9 T cell receptor beta chains below, sequenced in a study of CD8 T cells in ankylosing spondylitis. Their cognate antigens are unknown. Study-wide results and caveats: For ankylosing spondylitis blood, a TCR beta motif of under ten highly homologous variants appeared characteristic.

TCRdb called the 5' RACE reads again in MiXCR, with one record for every CDR3 protein. The sample carries hundreds of thousands of distinct CDR3 sequences, roughly 15% recorded once. The specimen was blood, either unsorted or a sorted T cell fraction (not recorded which). Every receptor here comes from a male donor with ankylosing spondylitis.

This clonotype was recorded a few times. The chain employs TRBV9 and TRBJ2-7; TRBD1 matches 7 bases. Germline trimming cut 4 bases from V and 4 bases from J; bases unmatched to any gene: 11. The CDR3 runs 15 residues. Germline V gives CDR1 SGDLS, CDR2 YYNGEE. The CDR3 loop reads CASSPTGTDSYEQYF. CDR3 DNA sequence: TGTGCCAGCAGCCCCACCGGGACAGACAGTTACGAGCAGTACTTC. Combining the CDR3 with reference TRBV9 and TRBJ2-7 gives the whole variable domain DSGVTQTPKHLITATGQRVTLRCSPRSGDLSVYWYQQSLDQGLQFLIQYYNGEERAKGNILERFSAQQFPDLHSELNLSSLELGDSALYFCASSPTGTDSYEQYFGPGTRLTVT.

This chain joins TRBV3-1 and TRBJ2-1; 7 bases are a match to TRBD2. The CDR3 runs 16 residues. Per the germline V gene, CDR1 is LGHDT and CDR2 is YNNKEL (reference sequence). With 2 bases clipped from V and 4 bases from J, the junction kept 8 bases outside the gene matches. The chain's CDR3 is CASSQFPSGNYNEQFF. Written as DNA, the CDR3 is TGTGCCAGCAGCCAATTTCCTAGCGGAAATTACAATGAGCAGTTCTTC.

This clonotype came up a few times. The chain couples TRBV4-1 to TRBJ2-1; TRBD1 agrees at 8 bases. The V gene end was trimmed by 0 bases and the J gene end by 8 bases; junction bases not matched to a gene: 12. The germline V gene has CDR1 MGHRA and CDR2 YSYEKL. The CDR3 spans 17 residues. The CDR3 is CASSQDHWGQVTDEQFF. The CDR3 DNA is TGCGCCAGCAGCCAAGATCATTGGGGACAGGTCACCGATGAGCAGTTCTTC.

This sequence joins TRBV6-2 or TRBV6-3 and TRBJ1-1; the D gene is possibly TRBD1 (5 bases). Germline CDR1 MNHEY, CDR2 SVGEGT. V was clipped by 6 bases and J by 9 bases, with 23 bases between them. There are 15 residues in the CDR3. The chain's CDR3 is CASRTNRQFSPKAFF. For the CDR3, the DNA is TGTGCCAGCAGAACGAACAGGCAATTCTCCCCTAAAGCTTTCTTT.

V is TRBV20-1 and J is TRBJ2-5; TRBD1 aligns across 11 bases. The CDR3 is 15 residues long. From germline, CDR1 is DFQATT and CDR2 SNEGSKA (reference sequence). The ends lost 6 bases at V and 5 bases at J; junction bases unmatched: 11. The CDR3 DNA reads TGCAGTGCCCGTCCCGGGACAGGGGGAAAGGAGACCCAGTACTTC. Protein sequence: CSARPGTGGKETQYF.

The rearrangement uses TRBV20-1 and TRBJ2-5, with 9 bases matching TRBD2. The CDR3 has 14 amino acids. V gave up 5 bases and J gave up 5 bases; unmatched junction bases: 9. Germline assignment: CDR1 DFQATT and CDR2 SNEGSKA (reference sequence). The CDR3 loop is CSAAAGGKGETQYF. CDR3 DNA sequence: TGCAGTGCTGCAGCGGGAGGAAAGGGTGAGACCCAGTACTTC.

CDR3: CASSLLAGGSFSSYEQYF. The CDR3 region has the DNA TGTGCCAGCAGCCTACTAGCGGGAGGGTCGTTTAGCTCCTACGAGCAGTACTTC. The chain couples TRBV11-2 to TRBJ2-7; 13 bases match TRBD2. The junction had 10 bases not matched to a gene; V was cut back by 5 bases and J by 0 bases. The CDR3 has 18 residues. Germline V lookup: CDR1 SGHAT, CDR2 FQNNGV.

This sequence joins TRBV5-1 and TRBJ2-3, with 8 bases lining up with TRBD2. Germline trimming cut 1 base from V and 3 bases from J; bases unmatched to any gene: 7. The CDR3 is 16 amino acids. Germline V gene lookup returns CDR1 SGHRS and CDR2 YFSETQ. The CDR3 reads CASSLRGSSGTDTQYF. CDR3 in DNA: TGCGCCAGCAGCTTGAGGGGGTCTAGCGGGACAGATACGCAGTATTTT.

This clonotype has a count of ten or more. The chain recombines TRBV5-1 with TRBJ2-1; D may be TRBD1 (6 bases). In germline, CDR1 is SGHRS, CDR2 YFSETQ. Trimming stripped 3 bases from V and 0 bases from J, with 10 bases between. The CDR3 runs 15 residues. CDR3 in amino acids: CASSSQGLSYNEQFF. Written as DNA, the CDR3 is TGCGCCAGCAGCTCCCAGGGGCTCTCCTACAATGAGCAGTTCTTC. The entire variable domain, with the rest obtained from reference TRBV5-1 and TRBJ2-1, is as follows: KAGVTQTPRYLIKTRGQQVTLSCSPISGHRSVSWYQQTPGQGLQFLFEYFSETQRNKGNFPGRFSGRQFSNSRSEMNVSTLELGDSALYLCASSSQGLSYNEQFFGPGTRLTVL.